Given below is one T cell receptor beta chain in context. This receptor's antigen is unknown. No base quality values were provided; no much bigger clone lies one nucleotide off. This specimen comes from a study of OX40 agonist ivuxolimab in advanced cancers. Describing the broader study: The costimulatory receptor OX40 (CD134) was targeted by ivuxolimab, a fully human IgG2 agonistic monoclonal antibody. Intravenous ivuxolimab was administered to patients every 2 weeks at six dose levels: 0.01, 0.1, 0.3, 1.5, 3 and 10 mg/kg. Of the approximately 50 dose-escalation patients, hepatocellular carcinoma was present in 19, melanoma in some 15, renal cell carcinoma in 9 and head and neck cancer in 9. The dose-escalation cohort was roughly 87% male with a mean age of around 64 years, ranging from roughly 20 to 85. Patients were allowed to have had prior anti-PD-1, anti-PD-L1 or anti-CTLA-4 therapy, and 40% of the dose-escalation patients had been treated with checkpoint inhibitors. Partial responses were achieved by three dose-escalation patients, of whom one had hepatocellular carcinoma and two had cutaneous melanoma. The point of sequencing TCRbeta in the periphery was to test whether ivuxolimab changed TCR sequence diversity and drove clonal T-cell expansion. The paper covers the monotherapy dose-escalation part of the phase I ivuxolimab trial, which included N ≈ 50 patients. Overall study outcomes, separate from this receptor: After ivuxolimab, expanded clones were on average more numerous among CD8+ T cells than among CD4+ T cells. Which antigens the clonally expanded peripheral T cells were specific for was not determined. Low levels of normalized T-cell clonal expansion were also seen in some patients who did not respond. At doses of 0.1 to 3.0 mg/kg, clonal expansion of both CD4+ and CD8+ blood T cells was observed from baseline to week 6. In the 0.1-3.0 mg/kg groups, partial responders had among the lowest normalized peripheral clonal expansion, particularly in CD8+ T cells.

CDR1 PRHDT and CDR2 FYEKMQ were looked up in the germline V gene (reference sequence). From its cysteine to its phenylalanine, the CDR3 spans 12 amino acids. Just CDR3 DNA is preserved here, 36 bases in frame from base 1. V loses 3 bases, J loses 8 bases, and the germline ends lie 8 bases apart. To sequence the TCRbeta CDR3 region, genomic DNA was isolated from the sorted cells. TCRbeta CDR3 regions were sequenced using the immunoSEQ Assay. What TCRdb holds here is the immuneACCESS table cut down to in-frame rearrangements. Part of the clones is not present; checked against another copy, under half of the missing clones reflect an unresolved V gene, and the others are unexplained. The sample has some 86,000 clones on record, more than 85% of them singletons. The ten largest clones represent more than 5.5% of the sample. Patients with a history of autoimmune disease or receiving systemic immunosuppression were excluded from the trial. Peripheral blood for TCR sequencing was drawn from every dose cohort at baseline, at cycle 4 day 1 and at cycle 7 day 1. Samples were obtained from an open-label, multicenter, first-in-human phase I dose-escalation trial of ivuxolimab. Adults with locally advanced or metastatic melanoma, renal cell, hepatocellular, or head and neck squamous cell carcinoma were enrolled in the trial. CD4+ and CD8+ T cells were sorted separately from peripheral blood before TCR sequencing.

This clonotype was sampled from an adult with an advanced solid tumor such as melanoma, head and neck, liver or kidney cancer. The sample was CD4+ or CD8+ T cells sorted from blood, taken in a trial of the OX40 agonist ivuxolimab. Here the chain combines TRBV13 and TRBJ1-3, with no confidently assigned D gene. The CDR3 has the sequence CASSFEGDTIYF. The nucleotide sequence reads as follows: TGTGCCAGCAGCTTTGAGGGAGACACCATATATTTT.